This T cell receptor beta chain emerged from a study of T-cell reconstitution after alpha-beta-depleted transplantation in children (dated by TCRdb to 2016 to 2017). Study-level background: Using TCR repertoire profiling, the study followed T-cell immune reconstitution in a quantitative way in children after TCRalphabeta/CD19-depleted allogeneic hematopoietic cell transplantation.

For this clonotype: What antigen it recognizes has not been identified. No qualities accompany the bases; no much larger clone lies one base away.

Receptors were amplified or captured by PCR. TCRdb records Illumina HiSeq 2500 as the sequencer. TCR libraries were prepared with molecular barcoding, using unique molecular identifiers to normalize TCRbeta repertoire quantification. Using fastp trimming at Q25 and MiXCR clonotype assembly, TCRdb reanalyzed the public sequencing data and kept in-frame beta chains. Rows with a matching CDR3 protein are joined into one entry that keeps the most common DNA and genes. The table for this sample lists 800,000 to 1,000,000 distinct CDR3 sequences; roughly 29% of them were counted only once. The ten largest clones capture about 28% of the sample. The CDR3 covers 13 residues, taking in both the cysteine and the phenylalanine. Only the CDR3 region is kept as DNA, spanning 39 bases read in frame from base 1. V is reduced by 3 bases and J by 6 bases, leaving a spacing of 10 bases between them. According to the germline V gene, CDR1 reads SGDLS and CDR2 reads YYNGEE.

The treatment or condition label, read with the paper, signifies: allogeneic hematopoietic cell transplantation with graft depleted of TCRalphabeta T cells and CD19 B cells. The transplant recipients were children given TCRalphabeta/CD19-depleted allogeneic hematopoietic cell grafts. Study-wide findings and limitations: In some patients, the high TCRbeta diversity seen at day 60 was put down to recipient T cells and intrathymic progenitors that had survived conditioning. The apparently early alphabetaT-cell count recovery about two months after transplant was reportedly dependent on only several hundred rapidly expanded clones derived from non-depleted graft cells. The frequencies of hyperexpanded clones fell over the following months, and after one year, T-cell counts and TCRbeta diversity were mostly attributed to newly produced T cells.

This receptor was taken from a boy less than two years old who had a stem cell transplant for SCID, so the T cells may come from the graft donor. Sequences were derived from PBMCs, mostly from graft donor cells, sampled 360 days after TCRalphabeta/CD19-depleted stem cell transplant. The chain couples TRBV9 to TRBJ2-1; the D gene assignment is ambiguous. For the CDR3, the sequence is CASSGAWRNEQFF. Here is the DNA: TGTGCCAGCAGCGGGGCCTGGCGCAATGAGCAGTTCTTC.